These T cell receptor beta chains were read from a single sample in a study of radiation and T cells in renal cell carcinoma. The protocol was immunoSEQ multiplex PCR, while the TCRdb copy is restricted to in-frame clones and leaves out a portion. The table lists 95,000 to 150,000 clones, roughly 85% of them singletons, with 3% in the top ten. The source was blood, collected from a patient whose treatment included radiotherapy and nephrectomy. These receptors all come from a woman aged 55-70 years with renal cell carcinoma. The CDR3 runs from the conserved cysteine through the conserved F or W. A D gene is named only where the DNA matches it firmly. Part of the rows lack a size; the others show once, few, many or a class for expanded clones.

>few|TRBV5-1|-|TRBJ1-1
CASSLGEGRTEAFF
TGCGCCAGCAGCTTGGGGGAAGGGCGAACTGAAGCTTTCTTT
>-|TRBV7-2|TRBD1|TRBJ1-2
CASSSKGDRSLGYTF
TGTGCCAGCAGCTCCAAGGGGGACAGATCGCTCGGCTACACCTTC
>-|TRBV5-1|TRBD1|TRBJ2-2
CASRLGQGVTGELFF
TGCGCCAGCAGACTGGGACAGGGGGTCACCGGGGAGCTGTTTTTT
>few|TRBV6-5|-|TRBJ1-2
CASSYSTGLYGYTF
TGTGCCAGCAGTTACTCGACAGGCCTCTATGGCTACACCTTC
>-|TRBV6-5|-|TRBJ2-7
CASSPGIASYEQYF
TGTGCCAGCAGTCCAGGGATAGCATCCTACGAGCAGTACTTC
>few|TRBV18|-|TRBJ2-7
CASSPGSAYEQYF
TGTGCCAGCTCACCAGGGTCGGCTTACGAGCAGTACTTC
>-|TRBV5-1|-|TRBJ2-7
CASSLDWTRDPFEQYF
TGCGCCAGCAGCTTAGACTGGACCCGCGACCCCTTCGAGCAGTACTTC
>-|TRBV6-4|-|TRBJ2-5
CASIQLRGFSETQYF
TGTGCCAGTATTCAACTCAGGGGTTTCTCAGAGACCCAGTACTTC
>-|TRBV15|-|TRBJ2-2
CATSFSGNTGELFF
TGTGCCACCAGCTTCTCGGGGAACACCGGGGAGCTGTTTTTT
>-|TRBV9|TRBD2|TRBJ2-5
CASSPLPGLATQETQYF
TGTGCCAGCAGCCCTCTCCCGGGACTAGCGACTCAAGAGACCCAGTACTTC
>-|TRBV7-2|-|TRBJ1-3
CASFASGTIYF
TGTGCCAGCTTTGCTTCCGGCACCATATATTTT
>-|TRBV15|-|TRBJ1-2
CATSRDPSGIYGYTF
TGTGCCACCAGCAGAGATCCTTCGGGGATCTATGGCTACACCTTC
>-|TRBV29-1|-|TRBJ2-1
CSGKDTFSYNEQFF
TGCAGCGGGAAGGACACATTCTCCTACAATGAGCAGTTCTTC
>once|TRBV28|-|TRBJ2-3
CASLGGLADTQYF
TGTGCCAGCTTGGGGGGGCTGGCAGATACGCAGTATTTT
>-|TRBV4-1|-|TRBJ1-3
CASSQQGFGNTIYF
TGCGCCAGCAGCCAACAGGGTTTTGGAAACACCATATATTTT
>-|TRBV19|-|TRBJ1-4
CASNEKGFGLTNEKLFF
TGTGCCAGCAATGAAAAGGGGTTTGGTTTAACTAATGAAAAACTGTTTTTT
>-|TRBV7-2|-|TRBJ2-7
CASSLTGLYEQYF
TGTGCCAGCAGCCTTACAGGGCTCTACGAGCAGTACTTC
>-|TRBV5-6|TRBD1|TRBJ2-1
CASIVRPGQGKNEQFF
TGTGCCAGCATCGTCCGGCCGGGACAGGGAAAAAATGAGCAGTTCTTC
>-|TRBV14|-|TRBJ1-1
CASSQEPPGVGSAAFF
TGTGCCAGCAGCCAAGAACCTCCGGGGGTGGGGTCAGCGGCTTTCTTT
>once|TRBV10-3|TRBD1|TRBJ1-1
CAISVKGQGTEAFF
TGTGCCATCAGTGTTAAGGGACAGGGGACTGAAGCTTTCTTT
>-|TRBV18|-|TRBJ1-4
CASSPPNRGSNEKLFF
TGTGCCAGCTCACCACCGAACAGAGGCTCGAATGAAAAACTGTTTTTT
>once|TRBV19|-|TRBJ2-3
CASSATDSTDTQYF
TGTGCCAGTAGTGCGACGGACAGCACAGATACGCAGTATTTT
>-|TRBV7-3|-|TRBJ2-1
CASSLGGEQFF
TGTGCCAGCAGCTTGGGCGGGGAGCAGTTCTTC
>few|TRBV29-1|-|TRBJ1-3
CSAALSSGGGNTIYF
TGCAGCGCAGCGTTGAGTTCAGGAGGCGGAAACACCATATATTTT
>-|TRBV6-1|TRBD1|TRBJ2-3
CASSGGQGSTDTQYF
TGTGCCAGCAGTGGAGGACAGGGCTCCACAGATACGCAGTATTTT
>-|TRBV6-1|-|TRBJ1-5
CATGGVAGEGQPQHF
TGTGCCACCGGGGGGGTGGCAGGGGAGGGACAGCCCCAGCATTTT
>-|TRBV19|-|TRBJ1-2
CASSSSRPLTNYGYTF
TGTGCCAGTAGTTCGTCCCGGCCACTGACTAACTATGGCTACACCTTC
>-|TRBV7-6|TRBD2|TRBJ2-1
CASSLGPTLTSGSGNEQFF
TGTGCCAGCAGCTTAGGCCCGACCTTAACTAGCGGGAGCGGCAATGAGCAGTTCTTC
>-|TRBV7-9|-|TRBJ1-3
CASSSQQLFSGNTIYF
TGTGCCAGCAGCTCCCAACAACTTTTCTCTGGAAACACCATATATTTT
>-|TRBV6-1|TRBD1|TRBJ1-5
CASSGRDRENQPQHF
TGTGCCAGCAGTGGACGGGACAGGGAAAATCAGCCCCAGCATTTT
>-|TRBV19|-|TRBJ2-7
CASSIADSYEQYF
TGTGCCAGTAGTATTGCGGACAGCTACGAGCAGTACTTC
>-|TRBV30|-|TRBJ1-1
CAWSPDSWTEAFF
TGTGCCTGGAGTCCGGACAGTTGGACTGAAGCTTTCTTT
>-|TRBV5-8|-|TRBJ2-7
CASSLSGPSYEQYF
TGTGCCAGCAGCTTGTCGGGCCCCTCCTACGAGCAGTACTTC
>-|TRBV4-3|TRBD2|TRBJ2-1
CASSQETSGEQQFF
TGCGCCAGCAGCCAGGAGACTAGCGGGGAACAGCAGTTCTTC
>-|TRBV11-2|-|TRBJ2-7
CASSLDRLLDEQYF
TGTGCCAGCAGCTTAGATCGCCTCCTAGACGAGCAGTACTTC
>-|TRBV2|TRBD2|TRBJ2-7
CASRKGLGGLGEQYF
TGTGCCAGCAGAAAGGGACTAGGGGGACTTGGGGAGCAGTACTTC
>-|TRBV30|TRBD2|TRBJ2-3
CAWSRLASGDTQYF
TGTGCCTGGAGCCGACTAGCGTCTGGAGATACGCAGTATTTT
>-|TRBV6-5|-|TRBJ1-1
CASSYLGTEAFF
TGTGCCAGCAGTTACTTGGGCACTGAAGCTTTCTTT
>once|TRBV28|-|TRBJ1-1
CASRGDGLNTEAFF
TGTGCCAGCAGGGGGGACGGTTTGAACACTGAAGCTTTCTTT
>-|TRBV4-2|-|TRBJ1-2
CASSQEIRSYGYTF
TGTGCCAGCAGCCAAGAAATCAGGAGTTATGGCTACACCTTC
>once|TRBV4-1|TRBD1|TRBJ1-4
CASSQVPGTGGNEKLFF
TGCGCCAGCAGCCAAGTCCCCGGGACAGGAGGTAATGAAAAACTGTTTTTT
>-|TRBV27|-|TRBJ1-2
CASSAQFGLNYGYTF
TGTGCCAGCAGTGCCCAGTTCGGGTTAAACTATGGCTACACCTTC
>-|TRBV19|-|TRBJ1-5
CASRWQVDQPQHF
TGTGCCAGTAGATGGCAGGTCGACCAGCCCCAGCATTTT
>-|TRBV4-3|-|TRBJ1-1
CASRGTLTTEAFF
TGCGCCAGCAGGGGGACCCTGACCACTGAAGCTTTCTTT
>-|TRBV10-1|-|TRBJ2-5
CASSPDSQETQYF
TGCGCCAGCAGTCCTGACAGTCAGGAGACCCAGTACTTC
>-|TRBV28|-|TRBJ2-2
CASSFRGLGSGELFF
TGTGCCAGCAGTTTTAGAGGTTTGGGGTCCGGGGAGCTGTTTTTT
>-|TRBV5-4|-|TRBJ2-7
CASSPQGEDEQYF
TGTGCCAGCAGCCCCCAGGGGGAGGACGAGCAGTACTTC
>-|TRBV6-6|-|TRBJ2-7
CASTTGTTRTYEQYF
TGTGCCAGCACTACAGGGACTACTCGAACCTACGAGCAGTACTTC
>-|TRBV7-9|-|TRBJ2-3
CASSLTSGTDTQYF
TGTGCCAGCAGCCTAACCTCAGGGACAGATACGCAGTATTTT